The text below deals with one T cell receptor beta chain. The table came from immunoSEQ multiplex PCR; TCRdb's copy has only in-frame clones and leaves some out. The sample shows approximately 46,000 clones, around 90% of them seen only once. CDR1 and CDR2 from the germline V gene are SGDLS and YYNGEE. V was pared by 3 bases and J by 0 bases, with 10 bases between. The CDR3 length is 15 residues. This specimen belongs to a study of T cell changes during pregnancy in multiple sclerosis. The chain carries TRBV9 and TRBJ1-5; D unresolved. The sample was CD4+ T cells from peripheral blood mononuclear cells, taken after pregnancy. This clonotype originated in a female donor with multiple sclerosis, enrolled in a pregnancy study. As DNA, the CDR3 is TGTGCCAGCAGCGCACAGCCTACTAGCAATCAGCCCCAGCATTTT. Protein: CASSAQPTSNQPQHF.